One and the same sample provided the 30 T cell receptor beta chains below, sequenced in a study of blood T cells in healthy people across ages. Primers used in a second PCR of roughly 6 to 12 cycles were a sample-barcoded 5' primer and a J-beta primer mix. TCRdb re-called the 5' RACE reads with MiXCR, one entry per CDR3 protein. The data show around 1,800,000 distinct CDR3 sequences, about two fifths seen once. Sequences were obtained from blood. These receptors all stem from a human donor in good health.

This chain joins TRBV6-5 and TRBJ1-1, with 7 bases lining up with TRBD1. The CDR3 loop spans 15 amino acids. CDR1 is MNHEY, CDR2 SVGAGI, per germline. The trim removed 6 bases at V and 4 bases at J, leaving 11 bases unmatched. This chain's CDR3 is CASRPDRASGTEAFF. DNA of the CDR3: TGTGCCAGCAGGCCCGACAGGGCCTCTGGCACTGAAGCTTTCTTT.

The chain uses TRBV12-5 and TRBJ1-5, with D maybe TRBD1 (5 bases). Germline CDR1 and CDR2: LGHNT and FRNRAP. The CDR3 totals 16 residues. Deletions cut 0 bases from V and 6 bases from J, with 15 bases between. The CDR3 loop reads CASGLVLTGVGQPQHF. In DNA form, the CDR3 reads TGTGCTAGTGGTTTGGTACTAACGGGGGTTGGTCAGCCCCAGCATTTT. Using reference TRBV12-5 and TRBJ1-5 for the parts outside the CDR3, the full variable domain is DARVTQTPRHKVTEMGQEVTMRCQPILGHNTVFWYRQTMMQGLELLAYFRNRAPLDDSGMPKDRFSAEMPDATLATLKIQPSEPRDSAVYFCASGLVLTGVGQPQHFGDGTRLSIL.

This clonotype has a count of ten or more. The chain couples TRBV12-3 or TRBV12-4 to TRBJ2-1; 7 positions agree with TRBD1. This CDR3 spans 14 amino acids. With V trimmed by 7 bases and J by 3 bases, 6 bases remained unmatched. The DNA of the CDR3 is TGTGCCAGCATCCCGGGACAGAACTACAATGAGCAGTTCTTC. Amino acids: CASIPGQNYNEQFF.

This chain connects TRBV20-1 to TRBJ2-7, with TRBD1 matching 7 bases. Germline V gene lookup returns CDR1 DFQATT and CDR2 SNEGSKA (reference sequence). V lost 2 bases, J lost 0 bases, and 4 bases stayed unmatched. There are 14 residues in the CDR3. The CDR3 coding sequence is TGCAGTGCTAGATCCGGACAGGCCTCCTACGAGCAGTACTTC. It encodes CSARSGQASYEQYF.

The chain couples TRBV28 to TRBJ1-2; D unclear. This CDR3 is 13 amino acids long. Trimming stripped 8 bases from V and 5 bases from J, with 15 bases between. Looked up from germline, CDR1 is MDHEN and CDR2 is SYDVKM. The CDR3 loop is CASRLGVGYGYTF. CDR3 DNA: TGTGCCAGCCGACTTGGGGTCGGGTATGGCTACACCTTC.

Only a few counts were recorded for this clonotype. This chain links TRBV7-2 with TRBJ2-5; D not resolved. The CDR3 is made up of 13 amino acids. V was cut by 1 base and J by 6 bases, with 9 bases left in between. The germline V gene has CDR1 SGHTA and CDR2 FQGNSA. CDR3: CASSLGPTKTQYF. CDR3 nucleotide sequence: TGTGCCAGCAGCTTAGGACCCACGAAGACCCAGTACTTC.

This clonotype was detected only a few times. The J gene is TRBJ2-7, the V gene TRBV5-1, with TRBD2 as a possible D gene (6 bases). The CDR3 is 14 residues long. V was cut by 4 bases and J by 2 bases, with 13 bases left in between. In germline, CDR1 is SGHRS, CDR2 YFSETQ. The CDR3 region has the DNA TGCGCCAGCAGCGTGCGGGACGGTACCTACGAGCAGTACTTC. This translates into CASSVRDGTYEQYF.

The genes are TRBV7-2 and TRBJ2-5, with D perhaps TRBD2 (5 bases). The V end was cut by 1 base, the J end by 3 bases, with 12 bases between. The CDR3 extends over 15 amino acids. From germline, CDR1 is SGHTA and CDR2 FQGNSA. CDR3 amino acids: CASSLVTGREETQYF. In DNA form, the CDR3 reads TGTGCCAGCAGCTTAGTTACGGGAAGAGAAGAGACCCAGTACTTC.

This clonotype turned up a few times. The chain joins TRBV28 to TRBJ2-4, with D maybe TRBD1 (6 bases). Trimming cost V 2 bases and J 1 base, with 12 bases left between them. Germline assignment: CDR1 MDHEN and CDR2 SYDVKM. CDR3 size: 16 residues. For the CDR3, the DNA is TGTGCCAGCAGTTTACCGGACAGAGGGGCCAAAAACATTCAGTACTTC. Protein product: CASSLPDRGAKNIQYF.

In its sample, this clonotype was seen a few times. The V gene is TRBV29-1, the J gene TRBJ2-5; 7 nucleotides line up with TRBD1. The CDR3 covers 13 residues. Germline CDR1 reads SQVTM; CDR2 reads ANQGSEA. V was clipped by 5 bases and J by 3 bases; unmatched bases: 6. In nucleotides, the CDR3 is TGCAGCGTTACCGGGACAGCTAAAGAGACCCAGTACTTC. Residues: CSVTGTAKETQYF.

This clonotype was seen just once. Without the conserved terminal phenylalanine or tryptophan, this CDR3 likely stems from a read error. The chain uses TRBV7-9 and TRBJ1-2; D gene uncertain. V lost 5 bases, J lost 2 bases, and 21 bases lay in between. Germline-derived CDR1 and CDR2 are SEHNR and FQNEAQ (reference sequence). There are 17 residues in the CDR3. CDR3 loop: CASSPSGEIQGNYGYTY. CDR3 nucleotide sequence: TGTGCCAGCAGCCCAAGCGGGGAAATCCAAGGGAACTATGGCTACACCTAC.

The chain links TRBV29-1 to TRBJ2-3, with a tentative D call TRBD1 (5 bases). Per germline, CDR1 SQVTM and CDR2 ANQGSEA. This CDR3 is built from 14 residues. The CDR3, as DNA: TGCAACTCCGCCCCGGCAGGGAGCACAGATACGCAGTATTTT. It translates to CNSAPAGSTDTQYF.

V gene TRBV3-1 combines with J gene TRBJ2-1; 14 bases are a match to TRBD2. Germline CDR1 is LGHDT and CDR2 is YNNKEL (reference sequence). The CDR3 has 17 residues. J lost 9 bases, V lost 1 base, and 8 bases had no gene match. In DNA, the CDR3 is TGTGCCAGCAGCCAAGTTTCCGGGACTAGCGGGAGTGGTGAGCAGTTCTTC. Its translation is CASSQVSGTSGSGEQFF.

The V gene is TRBV25-1, the J gene TRBJ1-3; 10 bases are shared with TRBD1. The germline gives CDR1 MGHDK, CDR2 SYGVNS. The CDR3 runs to 16 residues. V lost 2 bases to trimming and J lost 1 base; unmatched junction nucleotides: 2. As DNA, the CDR3 is TGTGCCAGCAGTGAACCGGGACAGGGGTCTGGAAACACCATATATTTT. This translates into CASSEPGQGSGNTIYF.

CDR3 amino acids: CSVEGRGNRGFHTDTQYF. CDR3 DNA sequence: TGCAGCGTTGAAGGTCGGGGGAACAGGGGGTTCCACACAGATACGCAGTATTTT. This chain connects TRBV29-1 to TRBJ2-3; 8 nucleotides agree with TRBD1. With V trimmed by 1 base and J by 2 bases, 14 bases remained unmatched. In germline, CDR1 is SQVTM, CDR2 ANQGSEA. The CDR3 spans 18 residues.

This chain links TRBV7-9 with TRBJ1-2; weak D call: TRBD1 (5 bases). CDR1 and CDR2 (germline): SEHNR, FQNEAQ (reference sequence). V was pared by 5 bases and J by 4 bases, with 11 bases between. The CDR3 length is 13 residues. The CDR3 DNA sequence: TGTGCCAGCAGCAATAGCAGGGTCTATGGCTACACCTTC. Translated: CASSNSRVYGYTF.

V gene TRBV29-1 combines with J gene TRBJ2-5; tentative D call: TRBD2 (5 bases). Germline assignment: CDR1 SQVTM and CDR2 ANQGSEA. This CDR3 contains 14 residues. Trimming pared 1 base from V and 1 base from J, leaving 10 bases between. The CDR3: CSVEVDGSQETQYF. CDR3 nucleotide sequence: TGCAGCGTTGAAGTCGATGGGAGCCAAGAGACCCAGTACTTC.

This clonotype appeared a few times. This sequence joins TRBV12-3 or TRBV12-4 and TRBJ2-1; no firm D call. Trimming removed 5 bases from V and 7 bases from J, with 12 bases in between. The CDR3 loop spans 13 amino acids. CDR3 region: CASSPTTWNEQFF. Written as DNA, the CDR3 is TGTGCCAGCAGTCCTACCACTTGGAATGAGCAGTTCTTC.

As for this clonotype: The junction departs from germline at one end; a sequencing error may be responsible. This chain joins TRBV2 and TRBJ2-7; D is perhaps TRBD1 or TRBD2 (5 bases each). Germline V gene sequence: CDR1 SNHLY, CDR2 FYNNEI. The CDR3 is made up of 15 amino acids. The CDR3 loop is CAGSLTGTQAYEQYF. The CDR3 nucleotides read TGTGCCGGCAGTTTAACCGGGACGCAGGCCTACGAGCAGTACTTC.

This clonotype was detected only once. For the CDR3, the DNA is TGTGCCATCAGTGACCACCATCCGTACACCGGGGAGCTGTTTTTT. This encodes CAISDHHPYTGELFF. The chain couples TRBV10-3 to TRBJ2-2; no firm D call. Between the trimmed V and J ends, which lost 3 bases and 3 bases, there was a span of 11 bases. Per germline, CDR1 ENHRY and CDR2 SYGVKD. This CDR3 has 15 amino acids.

This clonotype came up once. Sequence at one end of the junction differs from germline and may be a read error. The chain employs TRBV7-9 and TRBJ2-2, with TRBD2 matching 12 bases. Germline CDR1 is SEHNR and CDR2 is FQNEAQ (reference sequence). The CDR3 is 17 residues long. This chain's CDR3 is CASSLTSGGMDTGELFF. The CDR3, as DNA: TGTGCCAGCAGCTTAACTAGCGGGGGGATGGACACCGGGGAGTTGTTTTTT. The variable domain in full, with the rest retrieved from reference TRBV7-9 and TRBJ2-2, is DTGVSQNPRHKITKRGQNVTFRCDPISEHNRLYWYRQTLGQGPEFLTYFQNEAQLEKSRLLSDRFSAERPKGSFSTLEIQRTEQGDSAMYLCASSLTSGGMDTGELFFGEGSRLTVL.

The chain carries TRBV25-1 and TRBJ2-2, with a tentative D call TRBD2 (6 bases). Germline V gene sequence: CDR1 MGHDK, CDR2 SYGVNS. Trimming pared 5 bases from V and 7 bases from J, leaving 11 bases between. The CDR3 is 13 amino acids. DNA for the CDR3: TGTGCCAGCAGTATCCGAGCGGGCGGGGAGCTGTTTTTT. Protein: CASSIRAGGELFF. Full variable domain (remainder filled in from reference TRBV25-1 and TRBJ2-2): EADIYQTPRYLVIGTGKKITLECSQTMGHDKMYWYQQDPGMELHLIHYSYGVNSTEKGDLSSESTVSRIRTEHFPLTLESARPSHTSQYLCASSIRAGGELFFGEGSRLTVL.

This clonotype was seen ten or more times. The chain couples TRBV6-2 or TRBV6-3 to TRBJ2-4; perhaps TRBD1 as D (6 bases). V was cut by 4 bases and J by 7 bases, with 14 bases left in between. The CDR3 is 14 amino acids. Germline CDR1 MNHEY, CDR2 SVGEGT. The CDR3 region has the DNA TGTGCCAGCAGTTCGACAGGACGGGATAACATTCAGTACTTC. Translation gives CASSSTGRDNIQYF.

V usage is TRBV7-2 and J usage is TRBJ1-2, with TRBD1 as a possible D gene (5 bases). Trimming cost V 5 bases and J 9 bases, with 16 bases left between them. The germline V gene encodes CDR1 SGHTA and CDR2 FQGNSA. CDR3 length equals 13 residues. The CDR3 coding sequence is TGTGCCAGCAGCCCGGGGCCGTTAAGAAGCTACACCTTC. It specifies CASSPGPLRSYTF.

This clonotype was found a few times. The chain uses TRBV7-9 and TRBJ1-5; 8 bases match TRBD1. Germline CDR1 is SEHNR and CDR2 is FQNEAQ (reference sequence). The CDR3 sequence is 16 residues long. With V trimmed by 5 bases and J by 3 bases, 9 bases remained unmatched. The CDR3, as DNA: TGTGCCAGCAGCCCAGGACAGGGCCGGGTCAATCAGCCCCAGCATTTT. Protein sequence: CASSPGQGRVNQPQHF.

The chain has TRBV28 and TRBJ2-5; perhaps TRBD2 as D (5 bases). Germline V gene lookup returns CDR1 MDHEN and CDR2 SYDVKM. CDR3 size: 14 residues. V lost 5 bases, J lost 0 bases, and 10 bases lay in between. The CDR3 loop reads CASSGGSNQETQYF. The DNA for the CDR3 is TGTGCCAGCAGTGGAGGTAGCAACCAAGAGACCCAGTACTTC.

The gene calls are TRBV24-1 and TRBJ2-5, with D possibly being TRBD1 (6 bases). The germline V gene encodes CDR1 KGHDR and CDR2 SFDVKD. The CDR3 consists of 15 residues. V was trimmed by 3 bases and J by 4 bases, leaving 14 bases between them. The chain's CDR3 is CATSDPRGSGETQYF. CDR3 in DNA: TGTGCCACCAGTGATCCGAGGGGGTCGGGAGAGACCCAGTACTTC.

The rearrangement joins TRBV6-1 to TRBJ1-4; possibly TRBD1 for D (5 bases). The CDR3 covers 15 residues. V lost 5 bases and J 5 bases, leaving 15 bases between the germline ends. Germline CDR1 reads MNHNS; CDR2 reads SASEGT. CDR3 sequence: CASSPKGRVNEKLFF. The CDR3 DNA reads as TGTGCCAGCAGTCCAAAGGGGAGGGTGAATGAAAAACTGTTTTTT.

Comments on this clonotype: At one end, the junction sequence differs from germline, possibly due to a read error. The DNA of the CDR3 is TGTGTCACCAGCAGAGATCTCTATGGGGGGAACTATGGCTACACCTTC. Its protein is CVTSRDLYGGNYGYTF. This chain uses TRBV15 with TRBJ1-2; tentative D call: TRBD1 (5 bases). The CDR3 covers 16 residues. CDR1 is LNHNV, CDR2 YYDKDF, per germline (reference sequence).

The chain couples TRBV12-3 or TRBV12-4 to TRBJ2-7; D possibly corresponds to TRBD1 (6 bases). The J call is doubtful: the DNA matches TRBJ2-5 better. CDR3 size: 16 residues. The CDR3 loop reads CASSSSPTGLEETQYF. DNA of the CDR3: TGTGCCAGCAGCTCGTCCCCTACAGGGCTCGAAGAGACCCAGTACTTC.